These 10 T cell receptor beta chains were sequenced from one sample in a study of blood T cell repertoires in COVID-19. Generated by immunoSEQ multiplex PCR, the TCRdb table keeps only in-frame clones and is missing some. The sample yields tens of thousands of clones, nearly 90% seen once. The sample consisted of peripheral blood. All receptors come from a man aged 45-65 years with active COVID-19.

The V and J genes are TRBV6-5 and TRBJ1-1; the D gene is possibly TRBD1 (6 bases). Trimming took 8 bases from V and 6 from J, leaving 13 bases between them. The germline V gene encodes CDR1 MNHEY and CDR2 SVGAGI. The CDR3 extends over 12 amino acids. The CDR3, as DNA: TGTGCCAGCGGACAGACCCAAGCTGAAGCTTTCTTT. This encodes CASGQTQAEAFF.

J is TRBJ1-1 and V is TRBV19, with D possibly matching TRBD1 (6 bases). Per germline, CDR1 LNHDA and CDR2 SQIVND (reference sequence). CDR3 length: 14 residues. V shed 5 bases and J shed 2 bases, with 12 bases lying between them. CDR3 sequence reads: CASSLRGGNTEAFF. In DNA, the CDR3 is TGTGCCAGTAGTCTAAGGGGGGGAAACACTGAAGCTTTCTTT.

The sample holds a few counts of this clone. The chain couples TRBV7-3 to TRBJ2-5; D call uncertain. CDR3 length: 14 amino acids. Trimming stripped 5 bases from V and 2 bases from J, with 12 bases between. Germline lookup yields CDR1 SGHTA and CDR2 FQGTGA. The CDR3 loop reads CASSPVNSQETQYF. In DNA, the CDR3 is TGTGCCAGCAGCCCAGTGAACAGTCAAGAGACCCAGTACTTC.

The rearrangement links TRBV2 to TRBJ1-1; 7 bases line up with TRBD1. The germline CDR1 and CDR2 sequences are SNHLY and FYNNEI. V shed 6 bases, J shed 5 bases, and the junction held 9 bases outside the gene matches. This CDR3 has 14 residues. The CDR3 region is CASSDSGTATEAFF. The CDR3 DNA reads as TGTGCCAGCAGCGACTCCGGGACAGCTACTGAAGCTTTCTTT.

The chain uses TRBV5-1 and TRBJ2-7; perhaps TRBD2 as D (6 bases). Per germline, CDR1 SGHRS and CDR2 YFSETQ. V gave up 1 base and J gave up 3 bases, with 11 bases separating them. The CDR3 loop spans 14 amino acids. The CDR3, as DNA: TGCGCCAGCAGCTTGTGGGGGGAAAACTACGAGCAGTACTTC. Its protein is CASSLWGENYEQYF.

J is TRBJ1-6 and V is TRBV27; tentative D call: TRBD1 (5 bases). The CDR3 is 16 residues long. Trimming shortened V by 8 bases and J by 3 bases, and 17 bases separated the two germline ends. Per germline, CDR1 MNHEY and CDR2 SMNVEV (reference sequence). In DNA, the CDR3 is TGTGCCAGCCAAACGGCACCGGGGGACTATAATTCACCCCTCCACTTT. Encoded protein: CASQTAPGDYNSPLHF.

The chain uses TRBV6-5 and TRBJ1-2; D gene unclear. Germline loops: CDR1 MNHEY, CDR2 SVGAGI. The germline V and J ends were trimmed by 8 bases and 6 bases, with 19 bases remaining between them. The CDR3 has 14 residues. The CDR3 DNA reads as TGTGCCAGCGGCGGGAGAGGGAGGAAACATGGCTACACCTTC. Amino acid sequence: CASGGRGRKHGYTF.

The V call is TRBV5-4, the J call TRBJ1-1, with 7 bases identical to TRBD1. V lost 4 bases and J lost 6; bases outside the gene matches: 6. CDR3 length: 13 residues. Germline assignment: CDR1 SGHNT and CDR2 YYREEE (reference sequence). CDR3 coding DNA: TGTGCCAGCAGCCTTGGGGACAGATCTGAAGCTTTCTTT. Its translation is CASSLGDRSEAFF.

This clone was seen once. The CDR3 spells CASSSRLAGGSEQYF. Written as DNA, the CDR3 is TGTGCCAGCAGTTCCCGACTAGCGGGGGGCTCCGAGCAGTACTTC. This chain uses TRBV6-6 with TRBJ2-7, with 13 nucleotides matching TRBD2. The germline V gene has CDR1 MNHNY and CDR2 SVGAGI (reference sequence). The J segment lost 6 bases and the V segment lost 4 bases, leaving 6 bases of the junction unmatched. This CDR3 comprises 15 residues.

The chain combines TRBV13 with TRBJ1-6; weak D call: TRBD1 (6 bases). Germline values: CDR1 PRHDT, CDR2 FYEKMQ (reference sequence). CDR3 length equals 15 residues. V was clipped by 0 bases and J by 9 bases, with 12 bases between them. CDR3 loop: CASSLGRGASSPLHF. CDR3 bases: TGTGCCAGCAGCTTAGGTCGGGGGGCAAGTTCACCCCTCCACTTT. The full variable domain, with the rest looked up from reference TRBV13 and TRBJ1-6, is AAGVIQSPRHLIKEKRETATLKCYPIPRHDTVYWYQQGPGQDPQFLISFYEKMQSDKGSIPDRFSAQQFSDYHSELNMSSLELGDSALYFCASSLGRGASSPLHFGNGTRLTVT.